The 3 T cell receptor beta chains presented below share a single source sample, sequenced in a study of technical replicates of blood from a handful of donors. The data were produced by immunoSEQ multiplex PCR, yet TCRdb's version contains in-frame clones alone and is incomplete. Here the sample spans about 69,000 clones, 80% to 90% being singletons. The sequencing input was PBMCs. The source is a human donor in good health. Some clones in this sample may be carry-over from other donors' samples.

This clone showed up just once. The chain uses TRBV18 and TRBJ1-6; 7 bases match TRBD1. Germline assignment: CDR1 KGHSH and CDR2 LQKENI. The V and J ends lost 5 bases and 4 bases, in that order; junction bases with no gene match: 8. There are 16 residues in the CDR3. This CDR3 is CASSFSTGAYNSPLHF. DNA of the CDR3: TGTGCCAGCTCATTCTCAACAGGGGCATATAATTCACCCCTCCACTTT.

This chain uses TRBV4-3 with TRBJ2-7, with TRBD1 matching over 7 bases. The germline CDR1 and CDR2 sequences are LGHNA and YSLEER. V gave up 2 bases and J gave up 5 bases; unmatched junction bases: 6. The CDR3 runs 14 residues. The CDR3 DNA sequence: TGCGCCAGCAGCCAACAGACAGGGTCCCACGAGCAGTACTTC. The encoded protein is CASSQQTGSHEQYF.

This chain joins TRBV7-9 and TRBJ2-5; D not certain. The V gene lost 1 base and the J gene lost 7 bases, with 7 bases spanning the gap. This CDR3 contains 12 residues. Germline loops: CDR1 SEHNR, CDR2 FQNEAQ (reference sequence). CDR3 nucleotides: TGTGCCAGCAGCTTAGAACCGGGGACCCAGTACTTC. Protein product: CASSLEPGTQYF. Drawing the rest from reference TRBV7-9 and TRBJ2-5, the complete variable domain is DTGVSQNPRHKITKRGQNVTFRCDPISEHNRLYWYRQTLGQGPEFLTYFQNEAQLEKSRLLSDRFSAERPKGSFSTLEIQRTEQGDSAMYLCASSLEPGTQYFGPGTRLLVL.